The 23 T cell receptor beta chains presented below share a single source sample, sequenced in a study of response to subunit inactivated influenza vaccine (dated by TCRdb to about 2018). The library was built by means of RT-PCR. The sequencer was an Illumina HiSeq 2500. TCRdb reanalyzed the raw reads on its own, using fastp at Q25 for trimming and MiXCR for clone calling, and kept in-frame beta chains. Each entry is one CDR3 protein sequence, shown with its most common DNA and genes. In all, the sample holds roughly 500,000 distinct CDR3 sequences, and approximately 15% of those were seen once. The ten largest clones add up to less than 4% of the sample. Material: CD4+ T cells sorted from PBMCs, obtained around 25 months after vaccination. The receptor source for this set is a man aged 45 to 75 who received an inactivated influenza vaccine. Donor details come from another sample of the same person, matched by shared clones.

The chain combines TRBV10-3 with TRBJ2-7; D is unresolved. CDR1 ENHRY and CDR2 SYGVKD come from the germline V gene. V was trimmed by 1 base and J by 5 bases, leaving 6 bases between them. This CDR3 spans 12 amino acids. Written as DNA, the CDR3 is TGTGCCATCAGTGAGTTTGGGGACGAGCAGTACTTC. Translating it yields CAISEFGDEQYF.

The V and J genes are TRBV29-1 and TRBJ1-5; D is undetermined. Trimming left V 1 base short and J 5 bases short, with 9 bases between. The CDR3 contains 13 residues. CDR1 SQVTM and CDR2 ANQGSEA come from the germline V gene. This chain's CDR3 is CSVEVHPDQPQHF. The CDR3 bases are TGCAGCGTTGAAGTTCATCCGGATCAGCCCCAGCATTTT.

This clonotype has more than one count but fewer than ten. This rearrangement joins TRBV7-9 to TRBJ1-2, with TRBD1 identical over 10 bases. V was clipped by 2 bases and J by 2 bases; unmatched bases: 8. Germline V CDR1 and CDR2: SEHNR, FQNEAQ (reference sequence). The CDR3 covers 17 residues. The DNA for the CDR3 is TGTGCCAGCAGCTTAACGGGACAGGGGACTTCAAACTATGGCTACACCTTC. Translating it yields CASSLTGQGTSNYGYTF.

This clonotype appeared a few times. The chain couples TRBV20-1 to TRBJ1-2; weak D call: TRBD1 (6 bases). The CDR3 loop spans 11 amino acids. Germline-derived CDR1 and CDR2 are DFQATT and SNEGSKA (reference sequence). Trimming took 8 bases from V and 7 from J, leaving 14 bases between them. Here the CDR3 DNA reads TGCAGTTTAAAGGGGGAGGCTGGCTACACCTTC. This gives the protein CSLKGEAGYTF.

This clonotype appeared a few times. The chain couples TRBV5-1 to TRBJ1-6; 8 bases agree with TRBD1. V lost 6 bases to trimming and J lost 5 bases; unmatched junction nucleotides: 4. The CDR3 consists of 14 residues. The germline CDR1 and CDR2 sequences are SGHRS and YFSETQ. The chain's CDR3 is CASTQGANNSPLHF. The CDR3 nucleotides read TGCGCCAGCACGCAGGGGGCGAATAATTCACCCCTCCACTTT.

This clonotype appeared a few times. V gene TRBV9 combines with J gene TRBJ1-5, with D maybe TRBD1 (5 bases). Trimming removed 3 bases from V and 7 bases from J, with 11 bases in between. From germline, CDR1 is SGDLS and CDR2 YYNGEE. This CDR3 has 13 residues. CDR3 in DNA: TGTGCCAGCAGCGATCAGGGAGACCAGCCCCAGCATTTT. It specifies CASSDQGDQPQHF.

The chain carries TRBV20-1 and TRBJ1-1; 10 bases align to TRBD1. Losses at the gene ends were 3 bases for V and 5 bases for J; bases not matched to a gene: 6. Germline-derived CDR1 and CDR2 are DFQATT and SNEGSKA (reference sequence). The CDR3 is made up of 14 amino acids. This CDR3 is CSARGQGRETEAFF. The CDR3, as DNA: TGCAGTGCTAGGGGACAGGGGAGGGAAACTGAAGCTTTCTTT.

The J gene is TRBJ2-4, the V gene TRBV5-1; either TRBD1 or TRBD2 may fit D (5 bases each). V was shortened by 0 bases and J by 8 bases, with 9 bases between the two germline ends. In germline, CDR1 is SGHRS, CDR2 YFSETQ. The CDR3 contains 13 residues. The CDR3 spells CASSLGGVDIQYF. DNA for the CDR3: TGCGCCAGCAGCTTGGGAGGGGTCGACATTCAGTACTTC.

CDR3 sequence reads: CSVGGAGYTF. CDR3 nucleotides: TGCAGCGTTGGGGGGGCTGGCTACACCTTC. V and J are TRBV29-1 and TRBJ1-2, with a tentative D call TRBD1 (6 bases). Germline CDR1 SQVTM, CDR2 ANQGSEA. V lost 4 bases to trimming and J lost 7 bases, with 7 bases between them. The CDR3 loop spans 10 amino acids.

The chain employs TRBV15 and TRBJ2-3; D gene unclear. CDR1 and CDR2 from the germline V gene are LNHNV and YYDKDF (reference sequence). Between the trimmed V and J ends, which lost 0 bases and 1 base, there was a span of 5 bases. The CDR3 runs 14 residues. The CDR3 here is CATSRDGGTDTQYF. The CDR3, as DNA: TGTGCCACCAGCAGAGATGGGGGCACAGATACGCAGTATTTT. Variable domain in full (rest from reference TRBV15 and TRBJ2-3): DAMVIQNPRYQVTQFGKPVTLSCSQTLNHNVMYWYQQKSSQAPKLLFHYYDKDFNNEADTPDNFQSRRPNTSFCFLDIRSPGLGDTAMYLCATSRDGGTDTQYFGPGTRLTVL.

This clonotype was counted only a few times. The chain carries TRBV10-2 and TRBJ2-5; no firm D call. V dropped 7 bases and J dropped 3 bases, with 24 bases sitting between them. Per germline, CDR1 WSHSY and CDR2 SAAADI. This CDR3 region has 17 residues. The DNA of the CDR3 is TGCGCCAGCAAGGGCAGTCCCCCACAAAAAAGGGAAGAGACCCAGTACTTC. This gives the protein CASKGSPPQKREETQYF.

The chain uses TRBV6-2 or TRBV6-3 and TRBJ2-2; D possibly corresponds to TRBD1 (5 bases). The CDR3 has 16 residues. Between the trimmed V and J ends, which lost 5 bases and 1 base, there was a span of 14 bases. CDR1 is MNHEY and CDR2 is SVGEGT in the germline V gene. DNA for the CDR3: TGTGCCAGCAGTCCGTGGACAACCGGGAACACCGGGGAGCTGTTTTTT. Translated, it gives CASSPWTTGNTGELFF.

The chain combines TRBV12-3 or TRBV12-4 with TRBJ1-6; 8 positions agree with TRBD1. The CDR3 is 16 residues long. V shed 6 bases, J shed 5 bases, and the junction held 9 bases outside the gene matches. Here the CDR3 reads CASSLTTGAHNSPLHF. In DNA form, the CDR3 reads TGTGCCAGCAGCCTAACGACAGGGGCCCATAATTCACCCCTCCACTTT.

In this sample, this clonotype turned up a few times. V gene TRBV28 combines with J gene TRBJ2-7; D might be TRBD2 (6 bases). In germline, CDR1 is MDHEN, CDR2 SYDVKM. The CDR3 has 15 residues. Trimming pared 6 bases from V and 0 bases from J, leaving 15 bases between. The CDR3 DNA follows: TGTGCCAGCAGGGGATTGGGGGGTAGCTCCTACGAGCAGTACTTC. Protein sequence: CASRGLGGSSYEQYF.

This clonotype has just a few counts. V gene TRBV11-1 combines with J gene TRBJ2-2; 7 bases are shared with TRBD2. The CDR3 has 18 amino acids. Trimming at V came to 1 base and at J to 3 bases, leaving 11 bases not matched to a gene. The germline V gene has CDR1 SGHAT and CDR2 FQDESV (reference sequence). The CDR3 here is CASSLGDFAGVDTGELFF. As DNA, the CDR3 is TGTGCCAGCAGCTTAGGGGATTTCGCGGGGGTGGACACCGGGGAGCTGTTTTTT.

The V call is TRBV20-1, the J call TRBJ2-1; D gene unclear. V lost 3 bases and J 4 bases, leaving 19 bases between the germline ends. CDR1 and CDR2 from the germline V gene are DFQATT and SNEGSKA (reference sequence). The CDR3 sequence is 16 residues long. The CDR3 region has the DNA TGCAGTGCTAGCGCCCTCCGGGCGATCAGTTACAATGAGCAGTTCTTC. Translating it yields CSASALRAISYNEQFF.

CDR3 coding DNA: TGTGCCACCCCCCGGGACAGGCACAATGAGCAGTTCTTC. It encodes CATPRDRHNEQFF. The J gene is TRBJ2-1, the V gene TRBV6-2 or TRBV6-3, with TRBD1 matching 8 bases. The CDR3 runs 13 residues. Trimming at V came to 10 bases and at J to 5 bases, leaving 7 bases not matched to a gene. The germline CDR1 and CDR2 sequences are MNHEY and SVGEGT.

The chain combines TRBV4-3 with TRBJ1-1; perhaps TRBD1 as D (6 bases). This CDR3 contains 13 residues. V dropped 6 bases and J dropped 1 base, with 9 bases sitting between them. Germline V gene data show CDR1 as LGHNA and CDR2 as YSLEER. CDR3 loop: CASRKGGNTEAFF. The DNA of the CDR3 is TGCGCCAGCAGAAAGGGGGGGAACACTGAAGCTTTCTTT.

In its sample, this clonotype was seen a few times. The rearrangement links TRBV5-1 to TRBJ2-7, with D possibly TRBD1 on 6 matching bases. The germline V and J ends were trimmed by 5 bases and 3 bases, with 15 bases remaining between them. The germline gives CDR1 SGHRS, CDR2 YFSETQ. The CDR3 runs to 14 residues. The CDR3 bases are TGCGCCAGCAGTCAAGACGGACAGTACTACGAGCAGTACTTC. It codes for CASSQDGQYYEQYF.

CDR3 DNA: TGCGCCAGCAGCTTGATGGGAAAAGGTATGAACACTGAAGCTTTCTTT. Encoded protein: CASSLMGKGMNTEAFF. V gene TRBV5-1 combines with J gene TRBJ1-1; unclear D gene. This CDR3 region has 16 residues. CDR1 is SGHRS and CDR2 is YFSETQ in the germline V gene. Trimming pared 1 base from V and 0 bases from J, leaving 13 bases between. The full variable domain, in which reference TRBV5-1 and TRBJ1-1 provide the parts outside the CDR3, is KAGVTQTPRYLIKTRGQQVTLSCSPISGHRSVSWYQQTPGQGLQFLFEYFSETQRNKGNFPGRFSGRQFSNSRSEMNVSTLELGDSALYLCASSLMGKGMNTEAFFGQGTRLTVV.

The chain uses TRBV28 and TRBJ2-5, with TRBD2 matching 7 bases. CDR1 is MDHEN, CDR2 SYDVKM, per germline. The CDR3 loop spans 19 amino acids. The V gene end was trimmed by 2 bases and the J gene end by 7 bases; junction bases not matched to a gene: 22. For the CDR3, the DNA is TGTGCCAGCAGTTTACCTCTTGGGCTAGCGGAAAAAAGCGAGGGGACCCAGTACTTC. Encoded protein: CASSLPLGLAEKSEGTQYF.

This clonotype turned up a few times. The J gene is TRBJ2-3, the V gene TRBV7-2, with 12 bases aligning to TRBD2. The length of the CDR3 is 16 residues. Germline values: CDR1 SGHTA, CDR2 FQGNSA. The V and J ends lost 5 bases and 8 bases, in that order; junction bases with no gene match: 11. The CDR3 DNA reads TGTGCCAGCAGCCCGAGACTAGCGGGGGTTTTGGTTACGCAGTATTTT. Translating it yields CASSPRLAGVLVTQYF.

This clonotype has just a few counts. The J gene is TRBJ2-3, the V gene TRBV4-3, with D perhaps assigned TRBD1 or TRBD2 (6 bases each). The germline V and J ends were trimmed by 4 bases and 4 bases, with 15 bases remaining between them. Germline-derived CDR1 and CDR2 are LGHNA and YSLEER. This CDR3 contains 15 residues. In nucleotides, the CDR3 is TGCGCCAGCAGCCCTAACGGGGGCAGGCCAGATACGCAGTATTTT. Amino acids: CASSPNGGRPDTQYF.